Included here is one TCR beta chain sequence, with context. Antigen: not known. The length of the CDR3 is 17 residues. V shed 5 bases and J shed 0 bases, with 16 bases lying between them. Germline CDR1 SEHNR, CDR2 FQNEAQ (reference sequence). Some clones are missing from TCRdb's copy, which holds only in-frame ones; the method was immunoSEQ multiplex PCR. The sample carries roughly 70,000 clones, around 77% recorded once. The data were obtained in a study of T cell repertoires and HLA-DP antigens. At the level of the study: CD4+ T cells were cocultured with HeLa cells expressing HLA-DP. Study-wide findings and caveats: Previously undetected clones averaged about 33% and 55% against the two alleles respectively.

Negative selection yielded untouched CD4+ T cells of average 97.7% purity. This chain links TRBV7-9 with TRBJ1-4; possibly TRBD1 for D (5 bases). Sequenced input: CD4+ T cells from PBMCs. The sequence derives from a man aged 55 to 70 in good health and CMV-seronegative. The CDR3 DNA sequence: TGTGCCAGCAGCCGGGACCTTCTAGGAGCAACTAATGAAAAACTGTTTTTT. It yields the protein CASSRDLLGATNEKLFF.